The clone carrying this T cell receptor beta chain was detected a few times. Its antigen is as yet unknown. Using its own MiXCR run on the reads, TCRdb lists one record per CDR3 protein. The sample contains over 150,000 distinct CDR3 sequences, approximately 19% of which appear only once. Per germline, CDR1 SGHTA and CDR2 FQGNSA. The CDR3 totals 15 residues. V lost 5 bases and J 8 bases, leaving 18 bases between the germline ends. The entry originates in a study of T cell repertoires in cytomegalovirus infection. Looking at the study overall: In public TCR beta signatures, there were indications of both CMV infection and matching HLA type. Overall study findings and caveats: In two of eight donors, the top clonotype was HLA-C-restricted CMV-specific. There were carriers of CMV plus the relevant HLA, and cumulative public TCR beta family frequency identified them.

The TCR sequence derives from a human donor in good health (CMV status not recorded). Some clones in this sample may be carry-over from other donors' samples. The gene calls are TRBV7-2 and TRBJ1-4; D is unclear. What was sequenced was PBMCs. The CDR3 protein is CASSKVVGSREKLFF. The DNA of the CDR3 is TGTGCCAGCAGCAAAGTGGTGGGGAGCAGGGAAAAACTGTTTTTT.